This T cell receptor beta chain was identified during a study of regulatory T cells in long-lasting Graves disease (dated by TCRdb to the early 2020s). Study-level background: Patients with newly diagnosed Graves' disease had been on antithyroid drugs for under 3 months. The study took place in China and was registered as a clinical trial. TCR sequencing covered 13 persistent and 20 or so newly diagnosed Graves' disease patients, about 35 samples in total. Peripheral blood TCR sequencing and RNA sequencing compared persistent Graves' disease patients with newly diagnosed Graves' disease patients.

This clonotype was seen a single time. Its cognate antigen has yet to be identified. With a much larger clone just one base away, this may be a read error. Ends trimmed: V by 2 bases, J by 4 bases; bases unmatched to a gene: 4. As encoded in the germline V gene, CDR1 is SGHRS while CDR2 is YFSETQ. Measured from the cysteine to the phenylalanine, the CDR3 is 15 residues long. Just the 45-base CDR3 DNA is kept, in frame starting at base 1. Read against the paper, the sample's time point label means: newly diagnosed GD, antithyroid drugs for less than 3 months. RNA was extracted from PBMCs in TRIzol for both TCR sequencing and RNA sequencing. The diagnosis of Graves' disease followed American Thyroid Association guidelines. The patients came from an endocrinology department in Xi'an, China. Each patient gave 7.5 to 10 milliliters of peripheral blood, collected in an EDTA anticoagulant tube. Ficoll Paque Plus density gradient separation was used to isolate PBMCs, and no further T cell sorting was performed. RNA quality was checked with an Agilent 2100 Bioanalyzer and agarose gel, and concentration with a NanoDrop 2000.

The library was prepared using multiplex PCR. The reads were generated on an Illumina HiSeq 4000. TCR beta libraries were built with iRepertoire HTBI primers and Arm-PCR amplification of CDR3 regions. Gel purification was performed on PCR products prior to sequencing. Concerning the study's data processing: Gene usage analysis of CDR3 amino acid clonotypes relied on the 60 or so TRBV and 15 or so TRBJ segments identified across samples. Filtered high-quality paired reads were merged into contigs using COPE and FqMerger. BLAST was used to align contigs to IMGT TRBV, TRBD and TRBJ reference genes, with CDR3 defined following IMGT. Any clonotype with a frequency above 0.1% was classified as a highly expanded clone. Shannon entropy was used to measure repertoire diversity, and the Gini coefficient was used to measure V-J evenness. Public clonotypes were defined as clonotypes shared by more than one individual. TCRdb reworked the public reads: Q25 trimming with fastp, MiXCR clone assembly, productive beta chains retained. Rows are combined by CDR3 protein, so each entry shows the most common genes and DNA. TCRdb assigned the V and J calls; the authors' analysis was not used. The sample table lists 300,000 to 400,000 distinct CDR3 sequences, roughly 17% of them with a count of one. The ten biggest clones cover 30% of the sample.

The research as a whole found: Preferential use of TRBV28, TRBJ1-2 and TRBJ2-5 was observed in persistent disease, whereas TRBV20-1 and TRBJ2-1 were favored in newly diagnosed disease. The small sample size was acknowledged by the authors as a limitation that may reduce accuracy. Sequencing and analysis were restricted to the TCR beta chain. Compared with newly diagnosed patients, patients with persistent Graves' disease had lower TCR Shannon entropy and fewer highly expanded clones, which suggests clonal expansion. Only peripheral blood was studied, because thyroid tissue, the primary lesion, was inaccessible. A larger number of public clonotypes was shared among persistent patients (approximately 3,000) than among newly diagnosed patients (approximately 1,000).

The data were also submitted as part of a second study, on T cells in Graves' hyperthyroidism and ophthalmopathy. The second paper further reports: Graves' hyperthyroidism was defined as stable when no progression to ophthalmopathy occurred over 18 months of follow-up. Hyperthyroidism patients were newly diagnosed, had a disease duration of under 2 months, and were aged 18 to 65 years. Any patient with an uncontrolled infection, another autoimmune disease, pregnancy or lactation was excluded. Clinical symptoms, serum thyroxine and TRAb, thyroid ultrasound, and orbital computed tomography formed the basis for the diagnoses. For the first round of RT-PCR on the TCR CDR3, the HTBI primer set was used together with the Qiagen OneStep RT-PCR kit. Blood samples also contained most of the expanded thyroid clonotypes (frequency above 0.001), which suggests that blood repertoires may reflect thyroid immune responses. A 13 V-J signature model separated ophthalmopathy from stable hyperthyroidism, with roughly 88% sensitivity and approximately 81% specificity in cross-validation and 80%/75% in testing. In validation, the model predicted progression to ophthalmopathy a median of roughly 6.1 months before onset, with about 67% sensitivity and roughly 73% specificity. To identify distinguishing TCR V-J signatures, a discovery cohort of about 100 patients was used, comprising fewer than 45 with Graves' ophthalmopathy and some 60 with stable Graves' hyperthyroidism. Prospective prediction of ophthalmopathy was tested in an independent validation cohort of some 19 hyperthyroidism patients and some 17 patients who later progressed to ophthalmopathy. For training and testing, the 100 or so patients in the discovery cohort were randomly divided in a 7:3 ratio. The study also compared thyroid tissue and blood T-cell repertoires from about six Graves' hyperthyroidism patients. After sampling, hyperthyroidism patients received methimazole starting at 30 mg daily, and ophthalmopathy patients received high-dose intravenous methylprednisolone. The libraries were constructed in a second round of multiplex PCR and then size-selected and purified. Sequencing of the libraries was done on an Illumina HiSeq2000 using paired-end 100 bp reads. Raw data were processed with SOAPnuke, discarding reads with adapters, uncalled bases, mean Phred below 15, or no exact constant-primer or identifier match. COPE v1.2.5 was used to merge the high-quality paired reads, and each unique nucleotide sequence was defined as a clonotype. MiTCR v1.1 was used to align clonotypes to the IMGT TRBV, TRBD and TRBJ reference segments. The analysis was restricted to V-J combinations with a frequency above 0.0001, which together covered about 99% of the repertoires. A TCS score was defined as the ratio between F50 (clonal expansion) and ExV (chaos), using BLOSUM62-based TCRdist between CDR3 peptides within each V-J. Welch's t-statistics and random forest reduced roughly 500 V-J features to 13, which were used in a naive Bayes classifier (R e1071). No statistical method was used to fix the sample size in advance, and group allocation was not hidden from the investigators. TCR Vbeta CDR3 sequencing of 120 to 150 peripheral blood samples (under 45 ophthalmopathy, 75 hyperthyroidism and around 17 progressor patients) is reported in the paper.

Recombination linked TRBV5-1 to TRBJ2-2; TRBD1 lines up with 8 middle nucleotides. The TCR sequence derives from a man aged 40-55 years with Graves disease. Donor details come from another sample of the same person, matched by shared clones. The sequencing used peripheral blood mononuclear cells (PBMCs), collected at new diagnosis, from a patient treated with antithyroid drugs. At the DNA level, the sequence is TGCGCCAGCAGCTTCACAGGGGGTTGCACCGGGGAGCTGTTTTTT. It codes for CASSFTGGCTGELFF.